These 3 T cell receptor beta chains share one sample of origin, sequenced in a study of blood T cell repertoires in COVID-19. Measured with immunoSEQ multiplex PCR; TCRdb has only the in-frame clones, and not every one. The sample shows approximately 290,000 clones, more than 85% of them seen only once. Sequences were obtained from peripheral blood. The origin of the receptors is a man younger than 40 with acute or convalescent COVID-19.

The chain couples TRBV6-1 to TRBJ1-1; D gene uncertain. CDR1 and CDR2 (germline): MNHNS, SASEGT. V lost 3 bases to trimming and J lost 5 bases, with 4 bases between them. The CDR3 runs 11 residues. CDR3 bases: TGTGCCAGCAGTGACCGGACTGAAGCTTTCTTT. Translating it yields CASSDRTEAFF.

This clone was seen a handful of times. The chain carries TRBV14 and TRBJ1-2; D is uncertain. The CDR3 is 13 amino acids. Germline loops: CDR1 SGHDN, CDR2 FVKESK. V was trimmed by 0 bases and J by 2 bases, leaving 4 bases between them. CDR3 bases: TGTGCCAGCAGCCAAGACAGGAACTATGGCTACACCTTC. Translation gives CASSQDRNYGYTF.

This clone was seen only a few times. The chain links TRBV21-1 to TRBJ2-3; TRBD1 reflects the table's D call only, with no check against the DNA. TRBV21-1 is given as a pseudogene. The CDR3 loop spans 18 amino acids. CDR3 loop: CASSKRLCVIRDTDTQYF. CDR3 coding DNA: TGTGCCAGCAGCAAACGCCTTTGTGTTATCAGGGACACAGATACGCAGTATTTT.